Listed here are 19 T cell receptor beta chains from one sample, sequenced in a study of cytomegalovirus exposure and HLA in healthy donors. PCR involved 60 Vbeta and 13 Jbeta primers. TCRdb keeps only in-frame clones here, not all; method: immunoSEQ multiplex PCR. The table lists under 250,000 clones, around 80% of them singletons. The sample taken for sequencing was PBMCs. These receptors all stem from a boy aged 5-17 years in good health and CMV-seronegative.

The V gene is TRBV7-6, the J gene TRBJ1-1; 7 bases agree with TRBD1. CDR3 length: 13 amino acids. The germline V gene encodes CDR1 SGHVS and CDR2 FNYEAQ. The V and J ends lost 5 bases and 4 bases, in that order; junction bases with no gene match: 4. The CDR3 nucleotides are TGTGCCAGCAGCGCACGGGACAGCACTGAAGCTTTCTTT. Residues: CASSARDSTEAFF.

A single count supports this clone. The chain couples TRBV29-1 to TRBJ1-2; 7 bases match TRBD1. The length of the CDR3 is 13 residues. With V trimmed by 4 bases and J by 0 bases, 2 bases remained unmatched. The germline V gene has CDR1 SQVTM and CDR2 ANQGSEA. This CDR3 reads CSVVGQPNYGYTF. The CDR3 DNA follows: TGCAGCGTTGTGGGACAGCCTAACTATGGCTACACCTTC. Combining the CDR3 with reference TRBV29-1 and TRBJ1-2 gives the whole variable domain SAVISQKPSRDICQRGTSLTIQCQVDSQVTMMFWYRQQPGQSLTLIATANQGSEATYESGFVIDKFPISRPNLTFSTLTVSNMSPEDSSIYLCSVVGQPNYGYTFGSGTRLTVV.

The table lists this clone with a few counts. The chain links TRBV5-1 to TRBJ2-7; 8 positions match TRBD1. CDR1 is SGHRS, CDR2 YFSETQ, per germline. This CDR3 is 13 amino acids long. V lost 3 bases to trimming and J lost 6 bases; unmatched junction nucleotides: 5. This chain's CDR3 is CASSYDRGPEQYF. Written as DNA, the CDR3 is TGCGCCAGCAGCTACGACAGGGGTCCCGAGCAGTACTTC.

CDR3 sequence reads: CASSSPGTGGIYGYTF. The DNA of the CDR3 is TGTGCCAGCAGTTCCCCGGGGACAGGGGGCATCTATGGCTACACCTTC. This chain connects TRBV28 to TRBJ1-2, with 12 positions matching TRBD1. Germline assignment: CDR1 MDHEN and CDR2 SYDVKM. CDR3 length: 16 residues. V trimming: 4 bases; J trimming: 4 bases; junction bases outside the gene matches: 7.

V usage is TRBV10-3 and J usage is TRBJ2-2, with D unresolved. V was cut by 2 bases and J by 6 bases, with 10 bases left in between. Germline V gives CDR1 ENHRY, CDR2 SYGVKD. The CDR3 covers 14 residues. CDR3 DNA sequence: TGTGCCATCAGTGAGGACCATCGGGCCGGGGAGCTGTTTTTT. Protein sequence: CAISEDHRAGELFF.

This clone was observed a few times. CDR3: CASSVGSGGGEQYF. As DNA, the CDR3 is TGTGCCAGCAGCGTAGGTAGCGGGGGAGGCGAGCAGTACTTC. The V and J genes are TRBV9 and TRBJ2-7; the match to TRBD2 covers 9 bases. The germline CDR1 and CDR2 sequences are SGDLS and YYNGEE. V trimming: 0 bases; J trimming: 6 bases; junction bases outside the gene matches: 4. The CDR3 loop spans 14 amino acids.

In its sample, this clone was seen once. This chain links TRBV10-3 with TRBJ1-5; TRBD1 might be the D (5 bases). V lost 8 bases and J lost 6, with 11 bases in between. Germline-derived CDR1 and CDR2 are ENHRY and SYGVKD. There are 12 residues in the CDR3. The CDR3 sequence is CAIQGLGQPQHF. The CDR3 DNA reads as TGTGCCATCCAGGGTTTGGGTCAGCCCCAGCATTTT.

The chain employs TRBV29-1 and TRBJ2-1; TRBD2 matches 10 bases. CDR3 length equals 16 residues. Germline trimming cut 3 bases from V and 9 bases from J; bases unmatched to any gene: 14. Germline CDR1 and CDR2: SQVTM and ANQGSEA. This chain's CDR3 is CSVDLVASGGASEQFF. The DNA for the CDR3 is TGCAGCGTTGATTTAGTGGCAAGCGGGGGGGCCAGTGAGCAGTTCTTC.

The chain links TRBV9 to TRBJ1-1; unclear D gene. Trimming removed 0 bases from V and 1 base from J, with 4 bases in between. Germline-derived CDR1 and CDR2 are SGDLS and YYNGEE. The CDR3 runs 13 residues. In nucleotides, the CDR3 is TGTGCCAGCAGCGTAGGCGCGAACACTGAAGCTTTCTTT. Protein: CASSVGANTEAFF. The entire variable domain, with the rest obtained from reference TRBV9 and TRBJ1-1, is as follows: DSGVTQTPKHLITATGQRVTLRCSPRSGDLSVYWYQQSLDQGLQFLIQYYNGEERAKGNILERFSAQQFPDLHSELNLSSLELGDSALYFCASSVGANTEAFFGQGTRLTVV.

V and J are TRBV19 and TRBJ1-2, with 7 bases aligning to TRBD1. V lost 1 base and J lost 8; bases outside the gene matches: 7. This CDR3 spans 14 amino acids. Germline V CDR1 and CDR2: LNHDA, SQIVND (reference sequence). The CDR3 region is CASSIVRQGLGYTF. The CDR3 DNA sequence: TGTGCCAGTAGTATAGTCCGACAGGGTTTAGGCTACACCTTC.

In the case of this clone: Distinct nucleotide sequences in the sample also encode this CDR3. This rearrangement joins TRBV11-2 to TRBJ1-2; D is possibly TRBD1 (6 bases). The CDR3 consists of 13 residues. The V end was cut by 6 bases, the J end by 3 bases, with 11 bases between. Germline-derived CDR1 and CDR2 are SGHAT and FQNNGV. The CDR3 is CASSLGQHYGYTF. CDR3 coding DNA: TGTGCCAGCAGTCTCGGACAGCACTATGGCTACACCTTC.

The CDR3 DNA reads as TGTGCCAGCGGCAGAATGGGAAGGGACAACACCTTC. It is translated as CASGRMGRDNTF. V and J are TRBV2 and TRBJ1-2; the D gene is possibly TRBD1 (6 bases). Deletions cut 8 bases from V and 12 bases from J, with 19 bases between. CDR1 is SNHLY and CDR2 is FYNNEI in the germline V gene. The CDR3 runs to 12 residues.

This sequence joins TRBV9 and TRBJ2-7; TRBD2 agrees at 7 bases. Germline CDR1 is SGDLS and CDR2 is YYNGEE. The CDR3 has 15 residues. Unmatched junction bases numbered 12, after V lost 3 bases and J lost 6 bases. The CDR3 sequence: CASSGSSGRVSEQYF. The DNA for the CDR3 is TGTGCCAGCAGCGGTAGTAGCGGGCGGGTCTCCGAGCAGTACTTC.

V and J are TRBV19 and TRBJ2-1, with 9 positions matching TRBD1. Germline V gives CDR1 LNHDA, CDR2 SQIVND (reference sequence). Germline trimming cut 3 bases from V and 0 bases from J; bases unmatched to any gene: 3. This CDR3 region has 16 residues. The CDR3 sequence: CASSIGQGSSYNEQFF. CDR3 DNA: TGTGCCAGTAGTATCGGACAGGGGAGCTCCTACAATGAGCAGTTCTTC.

V gene TRBV13 combines with J gene TRBJ2-3; 11 nucleotides match TRBD2. The CDR3 is 16 amino acids. The junction had 4 bases not matched to a gene; V was cut back by 5 bases and J by 0 bases. Germline assignment: CDR1 PRHDT and CDR2 FYEKMQ (reference sequence). The CDR3 coding sequence is TGTGCCAGCAGCGAGGGACTAGCGGATAGCACAGATACGCAGTATTTT. The encoded protein is CASSEGLADSTDTQYF.

The chain is built from TRBV10-1 and TRBJ1-4; 10 nucleotides agree with TRBD1. The CDR3 contains 14 residues. Germline CDR1 and CDR2: WNHNN and SYGVQD (reference sequence). With V trimmed by 6 bases and J by 6 bases, 4 bases remained unmatched. CDR3 region: CASRGDRGYEKLFF. The DNA for the CDR3 is TGCGCCAGCAGGGGGGACAGGGGTTATGAAAAACTGTTTTTT.

The chain couples TRBV15 to TRBJ2-7, with D unresolved. The CDR3 is made up of 14 amino acids. Trimming left V 1 base short and J 0 bases short, with 7 bases between. The germline CDR1 and CDR2 sequences are LNHNV and YYDKDF (reference sequence). CDR3 residues: CATSRGRGSYEQYF. The DNA of the CDR3 is TGTGCCACCAGCAGAGGCAGAGGCTCCTACGAGCAGTACTTC.

The sample holds a few counts of this clone. The genes are TRBV7-8 and TRBJ1-6; D not certain. CDR1 and CDR2 (germline): SGHVS, FQNEAQ. The CDR3 is 19 residues long. V was trimmed by 4 bases and J by 0 bases, leaving 19 bases between them. Here the CDR3 DNA reads TGTGCCAGCAGCTCCATCCTCGGCTCCCCTAGCTCCTATAATTCACCCCTCCACTTT. Residues: CASSSILGSPSSYNSPLHF.

The chain links TRBV27 to TRBJ1-4, with 7 bases lining up with TRBD1. V lost 2 bases, J lost 7 bases, and 7 bases stayed unmatched. Germline values: CDR1 MNHEY, CDR2 SMNVEV (reference sequence). CDR3 length equals 15 residues. The CDR3 DNA sequence: TGTGCCAGCAGTTTAAGTGGGACAGTTATTGAAAAACTGTTTTTT. As protein: CASSLSGTVIEKLFF.